This entry features one T cell receptor (beta chain) sequence. Its antigen is currently not known. No much larger clone is present one base from it, and per-base qualities are unavailable. Library prep was done by the immunoSEQ multiplex PCR assay. For the multiplex PCR, a mixture combining 60 forward primers for TCR Vbeta segments and 13 reverse primers for TCR Jbeta segments was used. The CDR3 region of rearranged TCR beta genes was amplified from genomic DNA with a multiplex PCR assay. The amplified TCR beta libraries were sequenced on the Illumina HiSeq System as 87-base-pair reads. Processing in the source paper ran as follows. In a later analysis, approximately 74 million unique TCR beta chains were counted across the 500 to 850 repertoires, and roughly 11 million of these chains were shared by at least two donors. A nearest-neighbor algorithm error-corrected the raw reads and collapsed the reads into unique sequences, merging closely related sequences to remove PCR and sequencing errors. CDR3 sequences were aligned to IMGT reference sequences to assign V, D and J gene segments. For a sequence to be retained, a match of at least six nucleotides to both a V gene segment and a J gene segment was required. Rearrangements were classified as productive when the CDR3 lacked stop codons and remained in frame with V and J, and all other rearrangements were classified as non-productive. Following IMGT convention, CDR3 was defined as the stretch from the second conserved V-encoded cysteine to the conserved J-encoded phenylalanine. The earlier analysis of 587 of the donors excluded sequences that lacked an unambiguous match to a single V gene segment. An earlier analysis of several hundred of the donors classified V segments as functional when productive rearrangements were above 56.7% and as segregating when the standard deviation between donors was above 5%. A statistical classification framework was developed to diagnose cytomegalovirus status using the catalog of TCR beta chain sequences. A later analysis assigned V and J genes by comparing TCR nucleotide sequences with IMGT/GENE-DB human TR gene sequences. A later analysis assigned CDR3 sequences and most-parsimonious VDJ recombination scenarios with the TCRdist pipeline. A later analysis defined each TCR beta chain by its CDR3 amino acid sequence plus V-gene family, and excluded reads lacking a unique V-gene family. In a later analysis, 500 to 700 highly shared, low-generation-probability nucleotide sequences were removed to address suspected cross-contamination and a sequencing artifact. In a later analysis, a clonal expansion index for each public chain was calculated from normalized within-repertoire ranks of inferred template counts. Generation probabilities in a later analysis came from a VDJ recombination model fitted to out-of-frame rearrangements, and those results were checked against IGoR. A later analysis scored TCR-TCR, TCR-HLA and TCR-CMV co-occurrence with hypergeometric tests, applying a repertoire-size bias correction to TCR pairs. False discovery rates were estimated in a later analysis by permuting HLA or CMV assignments 20 times. In a later analysis, co-occurring TCRs were grouped with DBSCAN, and TCRdist sequence similarity was added when clustering was performed within HLA-allele-positive subsets. For co-occurrence clustering, repertoires with fewer than 30,000 or more than 120,000 public chains were excluded, along with a handful of repertoires with anomalous nucleotide sharing. Here the immuneACCESS table is served through TCRdb, limited to in-frame sequences with V and J called. Missing clones are a known gap in these copies; in checked studies unresolved V genes cover under half, and the rest lacks a known reason. V and J calls and clone size are those listed in that table; D and trimming were worked out from the DNA. This sample has some 180,000 clones in its table, and about 13% of those were observed once. The ten largest clonotypes hold 7.8% of the sample.

From its cysteine to its phenylalanine, the CDR3 spans 16 amino acids. The sequence is cut down to CDR3 DNA, 48 bases in frame from base 1. From the germline V gene, CDR1 is SGDLS and CDR2 is YYNGEE. V lost 3 bases and J lost 3 bases, and the count of bases not matched to a germline gene is 7. The data stem from a study of cytomegalovirus exposure and HLA in healthy donors (dated by TCRdb to the late 2010s). At the level of the whole study: According to an earlier analysis of several hundred of the donors, about 170 million T cells yielded roughly 100 million unique TCR beta sequences and less than 300 Gb of sequence data. A later genetic analysis took genome-wide SNP genotypes for about three fifths of the 666 donors and used that subset as a discovery cohort. High-throughput TCR immunosequencing, statistical association of individual TCRs with disease status, and machine learning were combined to predict cytomegalovirus infection status. The study was designed to test whether signatures of past pathogen exposure could be identified by cataloging public T cell receptors. Every discovery cohort repertoire had been produced on one sequencing platform. Both class I and class II loci were covered by HLA typing, at four-digit resolution. To decide whether each TCR beta V gene segment behaved as functional or pseudogenic, an earlier analysis of some 540 of the donors relied on high-throughput TCR beta sequencing. Among several hundred genotyped donors of the cohort, an average of about 240,000 unique TCR beta nucleotide sequences was sequenced per donor, of which roughly 17% were non-productive. Rather than drawing on any new phenotypic data, the later analysis identified candidate immune exposures from TCR beta sequences and the way those sequences occurred across donors. The number of donors typed differed by locus, with 629-630 for A, B, C, DRB1 and DQB1, over 500 for DQA1, 600 to 610 for DPA1, and around 450 for DPB1. Of the roughly 400 genotyped donors, approximately 82% fell in the genetic ancestry cluster associated with self-reported Caucasian donors. Using immunosequencing, the study profiled T cell repertoires from approximately 700 subjects and related those repertoires to cytomegalovirus serostatus. Donor age, sex, ethnicity and CMV serostatus were compiled alongside the repertoire data. Roughly 5 DR-DQ haplotypes were handled as single units for association and clustering, since linkage in the cohort was strong. Approximately 300 gigabases of sequencing data and approximately 84 million unique TCR sequences were included in an early release covering under 650 HLA-typed donors. A later analysis re-examined previously published TCR beta repertoires from about 670 donors and added high-resolution HLA genotyping to investigate patterns of TCR occurrence. In addition to the first cohort of 500 to 850 subjects, a separate validation cohort of 100 to 150 different subjects was used.

The cohort consisted of 600 or so healthy bone marrow donors. At the time of sampling, every cohort member was nominally healthy, though immune exposures that went unrecorded were likely present. The donor was CMV seropositive and was included in the group of 250 to 350 seropositive cohort members. A peripheral blood sample was collected from each donor, and TCR beta sequencing was performed on peripheral blood mononuclear cells. The Qiagen DNeasy Blood Extraction Kit was used to extract genomic DNA from the blood cell samples. General findings and caveats noted by the study authors: In the study, roughly 160 TCR beta chains were listed as associated with cytomegalovirus. A further reported finding was that TCR beta sequences accurately predicted the HLA-A and HLA-B alleles for most subjects in the first cohort. According to a later analysis, parvovirus B19, influenza, CMV and Epstein-Barr virus appeared linked to several top co-occurrence clusters. While some public TCRs were present in many individuals, most TCR sequences turned up only very rarely across donors. Presence/absence analyses assumed roughly uniform sequencing depth across donors, an assumption that may not hold. Immune exposure information for the cohort was limited to CMV serostatus. V-gene and J-gene trimming of TCR beta chains was associated with a missense DCLRE1C variant in a later genetic analysis, and the association was replicated in an independent cohort. In a later analysis, HLA-associated TCR beta chains showed more clonal expansion and lower generation probabilities than non-associated chains that were equally common. Three of the identified cytomegalovirus-associated TCR beta chains were confirmed in vitro to be specific for cytomegalovirus antigens. At a false discovery rate of 0.05, a later analysis linked about 17,000 TCR beta sequences to specific HLA alleles. This cohort had only TCR beta chains sequenced, and the lack of alpha or paired-chain data limited which features could be detected. According to a later analysis, most CMV-associated TCR beta chains appeared to be HLA-restricted, and the HLA associations seemed to be driven largely by CMV exposure. According to a later genetic analysis, donors in an Asian-associated ancestry cluster had fewer N-insertions in productive TCRs than the roughly 670-donor mean. Some IMGT-functional V segments, including TRBV6-2 and TRBV6-3, could not be told apart with the 87-base-pair reads, so those segments were excluded. When HLA alleles, especially DR and DQ, strongly co-occurred, attributing TCR associations to individual alleles was difficult. Broadly in line with IMGT annotations, most TCR beta V segments showed up in productive rearrangements about 87% or about 30% of the time in an earlier analysis of roughly 590 of the donors. Because some donors lacked HLA typing at each locus, the association tests relied only on the typed subset. A group of highly shared sequence variants was considered likely to be a technical artifact of the sequencing pipeline. In a later analysis, TCR association rates were found to vary across HLA loci, with the most associated TCRs seen for DRB1 alleles and the fewest for HLA-C alleles. The authors suggested that the approach could potentially be extended to other disease states and immunological phenotypes. Seventeen rarely observed V segments, including chromosome 9 orphons, were excluded from the earlier analysis of almost 600 of the donors because counts were too low. Correlated functional status among segregating V segments might be attributable to linkage disequilibrium, but an unknown experimental factor could not be ruled out. Cytomegalovirus status was reported to be diagnosed by the classifier with high specificity and sensitivity in both the original and validation cohorts.

The clonotype comes from a man between 45 and 60 years old in good health and CMV-seropositive. Recombination connected TRBV9 to TRBJ2-3; 10 central nucleotides agree with TRBD2. The material sequenced was PBMCs. The CDR3 protein is CASSGLAGEGTDTQYF. Read as DNA, the sequence is TGTGCCAGCAGCGGGCTAGCGGGGGAGGGTACAGATACGCAGTATTTT.